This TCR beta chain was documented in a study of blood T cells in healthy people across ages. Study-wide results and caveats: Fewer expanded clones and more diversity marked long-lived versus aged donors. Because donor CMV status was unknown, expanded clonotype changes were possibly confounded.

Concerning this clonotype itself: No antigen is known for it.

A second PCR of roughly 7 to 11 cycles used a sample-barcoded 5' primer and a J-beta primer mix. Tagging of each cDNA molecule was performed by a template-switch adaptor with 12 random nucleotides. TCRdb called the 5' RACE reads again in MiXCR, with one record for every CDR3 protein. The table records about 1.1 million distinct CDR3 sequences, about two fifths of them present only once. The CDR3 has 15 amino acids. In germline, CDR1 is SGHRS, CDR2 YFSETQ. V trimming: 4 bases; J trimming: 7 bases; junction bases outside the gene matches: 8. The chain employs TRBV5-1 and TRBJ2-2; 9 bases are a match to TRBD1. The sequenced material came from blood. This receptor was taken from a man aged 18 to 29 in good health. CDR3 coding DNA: TGCGCCAGCAGCCGGACAGGGGATGAGGACGGGGAGCTGTTTTTT. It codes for CASSRTGDEDGELFF.